This TCR beta chain was sequenced during a study of blood T cell repertoires in COVID-19 (dated by TCRdb to the early 2020s). Notes on the research overall: Samples covering the acute and convalescent phases of COVID-19 were provided by collaborators in the United States, Italy and Spain. Where available, HLA class I and class II types were obtained from metadata supplied by the sample provider rather than from assay-based typing. A freely available public database, intended as a resource for researchers studying the immune response to SARS-CoV-2, is where the repertoires were released. The sample metadata nearly always contained a de-identified subject ID, COVID-19 status, age in years and sex. Deeply sampled blood TCRbeta repertoires from subjects exposed to, actively infected with, or recovered from COVID-19 were included in the dataset. The material from the prospective study consisted of cDNA or gDNA derived from T cells, B-cell-depleted T cells, or PBMCs. The samples were drawn from the first 160 participants of the ongoing ImmuneRACE study and from 950 to 1,500 subjects provided by 6 global collaborators.

TCRbeta CDR3 regions were amplified from genomic DNA by means of the immunoSEQ Assay, a bias-controlled multiplex PCR. The authors' pipeline ran thus. The number of nucleated cells in each sample was estimated from the amplification of reference gene primers within the assay. Sequence reads were collapsed and filtered to measure the absolute abundance of every unique TCRbeta CDR3 rearrangement. Productive Simpson clonality was computed per sample as the square root of Simpson's diversity index over productive rearrangements. This is the immuneACCESS table as TCRdb keeps it, with only in-frame sequences that have V and J called. A part of the clones is gone; compared with another copy, unresolved V genes explain less than half, and the rest is unexplained. That table is the source of V, J and clone size, and D and trimming were worked out from the DNA. Counted in this sample were fewer than 350,000 clones; less than 85% of them appeared once. The ten largest clonotypes hold around 2.3% of the sample.

Participants in the prospective study were aged roughly 18 to 100 years, lived in over 20 United States geographic areas, and enrolled through a virtual design. In the prospective study, cohorts were assigned on the basis of participant-reported clinical history obtained from a screening survey and a study questionnaire. Recovered participants in ImmuneRACE Cohort 3 were defined by two consecutive negative NP/OP PCR tests, clearance by a healthcare professional, or resolution of symptoms. In the prospective study, mobile phlebotomists collected whole blood, serum and a nasopharyngeal or oropharyngeal swab from each participant. Over a roughly two-month period, participants in the prospective study had the option of providing additional blood draws and questionnaires. Prospective study blood samples were shipped either frozen or at room temperature before DNA extraction. V loses 1 base, J loses 0 bases, and the germline ends lie 16 bases apart. From its cysteine to its phenylalanine, the CDR3 spans 17 amino acids. The sequence is cut down to CDR3 DNA, 51 bases in frame from base 1. As encoded in the germline V gene, CDR1 is SGHRS while CDR2 is YFSETQ.

The investigation overall reported the following: How much clinical and demographic metadata was included differed by source and by participant, and the metadata was provided uncurated.

This clone has a single count. Its antigen is unknown. No quality values exist for individual bases; no much larger clone is one base distant. Here the chain combines TRBV5-1 and TRBJ1-1; the D gene is perhaps TRBD1, from 5 matching bases. This sequence originates from a woman in her forties or fifties who had recovered from COVID-19. Sequenced material: PBMCs or T cells enriched from blood (not recorded which). This receptor carries the CDR3 CASSLWAGNGMNTEAFF. The base sequence is TGCGCCAGCAGCTTGTGGGCAGGGAACGGCATGAACACTGAAGCTTTCTTT.